This note documents a single T cell receptor (beta chain) sequence. This entry is derived from a study of blood T cell repertoires in COVID-19. Study background: The United States, Italy and Spain were the sources of the acute and convalescent COVID-19 samples. Nucleic acid was either cDNA or gDNA, and it came from T cells, B-cell-depleted T cells, or PBMCs.

As handled by the study authors: Amplification of reference gene primers provided the estimated nucleated cell counts. The assay was immunoSEQ multiplex PCR, and TCRdb's table has in-frame clones only and misses some. That table supplies the V and J calls and clone size; D and trimming were determined from the DNA. The table records about 260,000 clones, 87% of them present only once. After removal of 8 bases from V and 5 bases from J, the junction contained 11 bases not matched to a gene. From germline, CDR1 is SNHLY and CDR2 FYNNEI. This CDR3 contains 15 residues. The sample was peripheral blood. The J gene is TRBJ2-2, the V gene TRBV2; TRBD1 aligns across 7 bases. This TCR was sampled from a woman in her thirties or forties who had recovered from COVID-19. The CDR3 loop is CASVEGAVVTGELFF. CDR3 nucleotides: TGTGCCAGCGTCGAGGGGGCAGTGGTGACCGGGGAGCTGTTTTTT.